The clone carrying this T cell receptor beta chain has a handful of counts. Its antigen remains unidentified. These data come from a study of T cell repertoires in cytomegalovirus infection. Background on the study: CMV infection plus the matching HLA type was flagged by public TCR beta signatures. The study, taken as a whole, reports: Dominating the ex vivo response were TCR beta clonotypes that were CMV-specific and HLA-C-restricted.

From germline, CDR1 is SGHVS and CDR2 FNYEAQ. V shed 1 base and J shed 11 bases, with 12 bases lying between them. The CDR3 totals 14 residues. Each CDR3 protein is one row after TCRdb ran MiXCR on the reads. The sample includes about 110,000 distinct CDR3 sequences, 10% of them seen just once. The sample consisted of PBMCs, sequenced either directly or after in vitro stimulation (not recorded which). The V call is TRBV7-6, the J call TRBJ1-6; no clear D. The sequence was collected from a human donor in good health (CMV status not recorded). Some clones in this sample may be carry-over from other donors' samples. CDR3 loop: CASSLDGSGTPLHF. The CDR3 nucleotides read TGTGCCAGCAGCTTAGATGGGAGCGGGACACCCCTCCACTTT.